A selection of T cell receptor beta chains follows, all from one sample in a study of neurological immune-mediated disorders. TCRdb reanalysed the 5' RACE reads using MiXCR and keeps one entry per CDR3 protein. This table holds roughly 43,000 distinct CDR3 sequences, roughly 2% found once. Sequenced material: PBMCs. The receptors originated from a woman between 40 and 50 years old with multiple sclerosis. The CDR3 runs from the conserved cysteine through the conserved F or W. D genes are given only for firm matches. Size values are once, few and many counts, or a class for expanded clones, and some rows have none.

size	D	V	J	CDR3	DNA
many	-	TRBV27	TRBJ2-5	CASSGGRETQYF	TGTGCCAGCAGCGGAGGGAGAGAGACCCAGTACTTC
many	-	TRBV20-1	TRBJ1-2	CSASADRLANYGYTF	TGCAGTGCTAGTGCAGATCGATTAGCTAACTATGGCTACACCTTC
many	TRBD1	TRBV5-1	TRBJ2-1	CASSFGQGALNEQFF	TGCGCCAGCAGCTTTGGACAGGGGGCCCTCAATGAGCAGTTCTTC
many	-	TRBV5-1	TRBJ2-3	CASSLGASTDTQYF	TGCGCCAGCAGCTTGGGGGCGAGCACAGATACGCAGTATTTT
many	-	TRBV5-1	TRBJ2-7	CASSYDLYEQYF	TGCGCCAGCAGCTATGACCTCTACGAGCAGTACTTC
many	-	TRBV5-1	TRBJ1-1	CASSWALENTEAFF	TGCGCCAGCAGCTGGGCTCTGGAGAACACTGAAGCTTTCTTT
many	-	TRBV20-1	TRBJ1-2	CSARVGAHYGYTF	TGCAGTGCTAGAGTGGGCGCACACTATGGCTACACCTTC
many	TRBD2	TRBV5-1	TRBJ2-2	CASSLEFSGAANTGELFF	TGCGCCAGCAGCTTGGAGTTTAGCGGGGCCGCGAACACCGGGGAGCTGTTTTTT
many	-	TRBV10-3	TRBJ2-1	CAISIDGNNEQFF	TGTGCCATCAGCATAGACGGAAACAATGAGCAGTTCTTC
many	-	TRBV20-1	TRBJ2-2	CSAPDLANTGELFF	TGCAGTGCTCCTGATCTGGCGAACACCGGGGAGCTGTTTTTT
many	-	TRBV6-6	TRBJ2-1	CASSATRQPPREQFF	TGTGCCAGCAGCGCTACCCGACAGCCCCCTAGGGAGCAGTTCTTC
many	-	TRBV10-1	TRBJ1-1	CASSEQQGAEAFF	TGCGCCAGCAGTGAGCAACAGGGCGCTGAAGCTTTCTTT
many	-	TRBV7-2	TRBJ1-2	CASSLTGTPYGYTF	TGTGCCAGCAGCTTAACCGGGACCCCCTATGGCTACACCTTC
many	TRBD1	TRBV5-1	TRBJ2-7	CASRDRGTSYEQYF	TGCGCCAGCCGTGACAGGGGCACTAGTTACGAGCAGTACTTC
-	-	TRBV10-2	TRBJ1-5	CASSIKGILNQPQHF	TGCGCCAGCAGCATAAAAGGAATTCTGAATCAGCCCCAGCATTTT
many	-	TRBV9	TRBJ1-1	CASSVLRVGTEAFF	TGTGCCAGCAGCGTCCTCAGGGTTGGGACTGAAGCTTTCTTT
many	-	TRBV7-3	TRBJ2-3	CASSSQYTDTQYF	TGTGCCAGCAGCTCACAATATACGGATACGCAGTATTTT
many	TRBD2	TRBV7-2	TRBJ2-7	CASSLSGGGVPYEQYF	TGTGCCAGCAGCTTATCGGGCGGGGGGGTTCCCTACGAGCAGTACTTC
many	-	TRBV5-1	TRBJ1-1	CASSSHRGNTEAFF	TGCGCCAGCAGCTCCCATCGGGGGAACACTGAAGCTTTCTTT
many	-	TRBV5-1	TRBJ1-1	CASSFEGRITEAFF	TGCGCCAGCAGCTTTGAGGGGCGGATCACTGAAGCTTTCTTT
many	TRBD2	TRBV7-9	TRBJ2-3	CASSLGLAGGWTDTQYF	TGTGCCAGCAGCCTCGGACTAGCGGGGGGGTGGACAGATACGCAGTATTTT
many	-	TRBV7-3	TRBJ2-3	CASSGANTDTQYF	TGTGCCAGCAGCGGGGCCAACACAGATACGCAGTATTTT
many	-	TRBV7-6	TRBJ2-1	CASSLAYRASGVHLFF	TGTGCCAGCAGCTTAGCGTACCGCGCTAGTGGGGTGCATCTGTTCTTC
many	-	TRBV5-1	TRBJ1-2	CASSLESGHGYTF	TGCGCCAGCAGCTTGGAATCGGGTCATGGCTACACCTTC
many	-	TRBV15	TRBJ2-5	CATSSGSYQETQYF	TGTGCCACCAGCAGTGGGTCATACCAAGAGACCCAGTACTTC
many	-	TRBV2	TRBJ2-1	CAITRGSYNEQFF	TGTGCCATAACGAGGGGCTCCTACAATGAGCAGTTCTTC
many	-	TRBV7-2	TRBJ2-1	CASSLAQGPPYNEQFF	TGTGCCAGCAGCTTAGCGCAGGGACCACCCTACAATGAGCAGTTCTTC
many	TRBD2	TRBV5-1	TRBJ2-1	CASSLSLAGGYNEQFF	TGCGCCAGCAGCTTGAGTCTAGCGGGGGGCTACAATGAGCAGTTCTTC
many	TRBD2	TRBV9	TRBJ2-2	CASSTSGDSVGELFF	TGTGCCAGCAGTACTAGCGGGGATTCGGTCGGGGAGCTGTTTTTT
many	-	TRBV5-5	TRBJ1-4	CASSLGWTRNEKLFF	TGTGCCAGCAGCTTGGGGTGGACCAGGAATGAAAAACTGTTTTTT
many	-	TRBV5-1	TRBJ2-1	CASSFGGGQTYNEQFF	TGCGCCAGCAGCTTTGGCGGGGGCCAAACCTACAATGAGCAGTTCTTC
many	-	TRBV7-8	TRBJ1-2	CASSVTVFYGYTF	TGTGCCAGCAGCGTGACCGTGTTCTATGGCTACACCTTC
many	-	TRBV12-3/TRBV12-4	TRBJ2-1	CASRTTSLNEQFF	TGTGCCAGCAGGACGACCTCTTTGAATGAGCAGTTCTTC
many	TRBD1	TRBV12-3/TRBV12-4	TRBJ2-1	CASSRNRGYEQFF	TGTGCCAGCAGTCGAAACAGGGGATATGAGCAGTTCTTC
many	TRBD1	TRBV5-6	TRBJ2-7	CASSLGTGGSYF	TGTGCCAGCAGCCTCGGGACAGGCGGGTCGTACTTC
many	-	TRBV5-1	TRBJ2-3	CASRPRGATDTQYF	TGCGCCAGCAGACCGAGGGGAGCCACAGATACGCAGTATTTT
many	TRBD1	TRBV12-3/TRBV12-4	TRBJ1-4	CASSFGTGFEKLFF	TGTGCCAGCAGTTTCGGGACAGGGTTTGAAAAACTGTTTTTT
few	-	TRBV10-3	TRBJ1-2	CANRDTNYGYTF	TGTGCCAACAGGGATACTAACTATGGCTACACCTTC
many	TRBD1	TRBV7-9	TRBJ1-1	CASSSGQLMNTEAFF	TGTGCCAGCAGCTCGGGACAGCTAATGAACACTGAAGCTTTCTTT
many	-	TRBV20-1	TRBJ2-4	CSARGPHGAKNIQYF	TGCAGTGCTAGGGGACCTCACGGGGCCAAAAACATTCAGTACTTC
many	-	TRBV10-2	TRBJ2-3	CASSELSEADTQYF	TGCGCCAGCAGTGAGCTCAGTGAGGCAGATACGCAGTATTTT
many	-	TRBV3-1	TRBJ2-7	CASSHRNSYEQYF	TGTGCCAGCAGTCACAGGAACTCCTACGAGCAGTACTTC
many	-	TRBV4-2	TRBJ2-1	CASSQEGEGPYNEQFF	TGTGCCAGCAGCCAAGAGGGAGAGGGGCCCTACAATGAGCAGTTCTTC
many	-	TRBV5-1	TRBJ2-3	CASSGGVSPSTDTQYF	TGCGCCAGCAGCGGCGGGGTTAGTCCTAGCACAGATACGCAGTATTTT